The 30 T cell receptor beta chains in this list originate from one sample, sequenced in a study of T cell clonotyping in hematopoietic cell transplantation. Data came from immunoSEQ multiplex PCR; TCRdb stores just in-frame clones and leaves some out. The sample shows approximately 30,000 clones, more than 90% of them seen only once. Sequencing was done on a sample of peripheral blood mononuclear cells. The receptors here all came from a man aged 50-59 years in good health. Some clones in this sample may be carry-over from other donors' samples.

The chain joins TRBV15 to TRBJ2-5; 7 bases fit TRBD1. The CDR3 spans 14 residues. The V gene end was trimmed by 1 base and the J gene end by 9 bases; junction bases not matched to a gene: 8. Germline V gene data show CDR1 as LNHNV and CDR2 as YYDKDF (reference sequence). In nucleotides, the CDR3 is TGTGCCACCAGCAGAGGCGACAGGGCTAGTGCCCAGTACTTC. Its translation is CATSRGDRASAQYF.

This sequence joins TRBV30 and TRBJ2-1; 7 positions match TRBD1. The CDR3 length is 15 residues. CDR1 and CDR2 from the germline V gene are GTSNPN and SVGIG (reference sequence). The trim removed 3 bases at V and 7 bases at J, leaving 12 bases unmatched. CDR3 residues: CAWRPRDRLPNEQFF. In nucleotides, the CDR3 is TGTGCCTGGAGACCACGGGACAGACTACCGAATGAGCAGTTCTTC. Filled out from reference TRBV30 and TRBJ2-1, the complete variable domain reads SQTIHQWPATLVQPVGSPLSLECTVEGTSNPNLYWYRQAAGRGLQLLFYSVGIGQISSEVPQNLSASRPQDRQFILSSKKLLLSDSGFYLCAWRPRDRLPNEQFFGPGTRLTVL.

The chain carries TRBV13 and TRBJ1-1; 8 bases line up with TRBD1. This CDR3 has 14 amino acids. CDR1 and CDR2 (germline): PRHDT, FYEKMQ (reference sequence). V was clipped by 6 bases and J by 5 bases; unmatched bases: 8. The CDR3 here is CASRRQGSVTEAFF. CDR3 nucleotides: TGTGCCAGCAGACGACAGGGGAGTGTTACTGAAGCTTTCTTT.

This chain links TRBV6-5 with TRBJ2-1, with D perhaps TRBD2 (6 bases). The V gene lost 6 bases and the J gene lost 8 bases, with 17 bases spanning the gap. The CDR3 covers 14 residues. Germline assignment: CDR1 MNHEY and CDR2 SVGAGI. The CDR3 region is CASRPMLATDEQFF. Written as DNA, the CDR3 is TGTGCCAGCAGACCCATGCTAGCGACCGATGAGCAGTTCTTC.

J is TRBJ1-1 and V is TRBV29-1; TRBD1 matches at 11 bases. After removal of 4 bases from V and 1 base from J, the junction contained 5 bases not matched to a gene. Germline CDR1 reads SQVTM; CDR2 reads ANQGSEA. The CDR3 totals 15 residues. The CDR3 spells CSVVGTGGKNTEAFF. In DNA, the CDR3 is TGCAGCGTTGTTGGGACAGGGGGAAAGAACACTGAAGCTTTCTTT.

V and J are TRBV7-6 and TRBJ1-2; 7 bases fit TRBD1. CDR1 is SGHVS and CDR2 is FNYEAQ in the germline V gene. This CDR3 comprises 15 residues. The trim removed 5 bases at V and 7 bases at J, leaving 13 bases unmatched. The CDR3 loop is CASSPVTGPPSGYTF. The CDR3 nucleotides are TGTGCCAGCAGCCCCGTGACAGGGCCCCCTTCTGGCTACACCTTC.

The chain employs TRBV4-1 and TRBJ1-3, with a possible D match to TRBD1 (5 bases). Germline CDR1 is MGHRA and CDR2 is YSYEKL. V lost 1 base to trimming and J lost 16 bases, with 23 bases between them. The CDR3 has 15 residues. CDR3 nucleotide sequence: TGCGCCAGCAGCCAAGGGAGGACGGACACCTCTTTCCTTTATTTT. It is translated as CASSQGRTDTSFLYF.

The CDR3 protein is CASSEQGANQPQHF. DNA of the CDR3: TGTGCCAGCAGTGAACAGGGGGCCAATCAGCCCCAGCATTTT. V gene TRBV2 combines with J gene TRBJ1-5, with 8 nucleotides matching TRBD1. The CDR3 has 14 amino acids. Unmatched junction bases numbered 0, after V lost 2 bases and J lost 3 bases. CDR1 and CDR2 (germline): SNHLY, FYNNEI.

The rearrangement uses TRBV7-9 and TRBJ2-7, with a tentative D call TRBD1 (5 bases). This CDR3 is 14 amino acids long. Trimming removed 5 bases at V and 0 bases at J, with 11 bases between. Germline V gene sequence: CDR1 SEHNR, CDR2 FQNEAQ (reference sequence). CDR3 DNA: TGTGCCAGCAGCCCCCAGGGCCCCTCCTACGAGCAGTACTTC. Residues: CASSPQGPSYEQYF.

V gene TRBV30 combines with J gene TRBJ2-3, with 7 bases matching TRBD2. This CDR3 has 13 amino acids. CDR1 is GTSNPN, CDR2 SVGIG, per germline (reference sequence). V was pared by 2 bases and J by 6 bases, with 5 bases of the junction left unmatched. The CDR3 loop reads CAWSMGGADTQYF. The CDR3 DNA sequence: TGTGCCTGGAGTATGGGAGGGGCGGATACGCAGTATTTT.

The CDR3 DNA reads as TGTGCCAGCAGTTTGACAGGCCTTATCTATGGCTACACCTTC. Residues: CASSLTGLIYGYTF. The chain carries TRBV6-1 and TRBJ1-2; tentative D call: TRBD1 (6 bases). The CDR3 has 14 residues. Per the germline V gene, CDR1 is MNHNS and CDR2 is SASEGT. Trimming took 5 bases from V and 4 from J, leaving 14 bases between them.

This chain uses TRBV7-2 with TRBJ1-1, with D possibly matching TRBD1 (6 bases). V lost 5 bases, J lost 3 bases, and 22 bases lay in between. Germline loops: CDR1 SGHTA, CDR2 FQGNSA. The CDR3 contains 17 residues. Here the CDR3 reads CASSHGWGDGGYTEAFF. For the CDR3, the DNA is TGTGCCAGCAGCCACGGGTGGGGGGACGGGGGCTACACTGAAGCTTTCTTT.

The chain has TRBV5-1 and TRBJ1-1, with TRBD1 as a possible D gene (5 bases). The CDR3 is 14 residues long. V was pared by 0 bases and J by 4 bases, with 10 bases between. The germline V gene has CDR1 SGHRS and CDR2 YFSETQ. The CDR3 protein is CASSLGGDGTEAFF. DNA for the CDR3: TGCGCCAGCAGCTTGGGGGGGGACGGCACTGAAGCTTTCTTT.

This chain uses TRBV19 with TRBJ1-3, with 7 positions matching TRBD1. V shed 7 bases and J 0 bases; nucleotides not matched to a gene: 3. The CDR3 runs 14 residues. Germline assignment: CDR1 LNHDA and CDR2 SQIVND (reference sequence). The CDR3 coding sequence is TGTGCCAGTACCCGGACAGGCTCTGGAAACACCATATATTTT. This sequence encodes CASTRTGSGNTIYF.

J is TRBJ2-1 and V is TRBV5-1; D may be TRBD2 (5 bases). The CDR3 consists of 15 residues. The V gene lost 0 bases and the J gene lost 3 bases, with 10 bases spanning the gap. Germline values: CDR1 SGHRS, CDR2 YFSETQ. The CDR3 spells CASSLAVGLYNEQFF. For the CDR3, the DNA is TGCGCCAGCAGCTTGGCCGTCGGACTCTACAATGAGCAGTTCTTC.

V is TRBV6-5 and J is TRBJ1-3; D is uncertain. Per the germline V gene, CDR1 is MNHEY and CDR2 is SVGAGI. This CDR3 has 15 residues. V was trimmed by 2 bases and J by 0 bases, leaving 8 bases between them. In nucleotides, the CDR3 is TGTGCCAGCAGTTACGGCAAGAGCTCTGGAAACACCATATATTTT. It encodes CASSYGKSSGNTIYF.

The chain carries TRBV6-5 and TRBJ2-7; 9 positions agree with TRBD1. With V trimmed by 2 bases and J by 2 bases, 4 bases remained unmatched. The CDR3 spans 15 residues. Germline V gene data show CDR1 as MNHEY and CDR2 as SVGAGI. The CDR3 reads CASSYGGQGPYEQYF. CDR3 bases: TGTGCCAGCAGTTACGGGGGACAGGGACCCTACGAGCAGTACTTC.

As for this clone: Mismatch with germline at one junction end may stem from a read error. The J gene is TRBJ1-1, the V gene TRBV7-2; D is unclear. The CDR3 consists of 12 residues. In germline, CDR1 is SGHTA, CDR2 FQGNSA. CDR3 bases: TGTGCCAGCAGCGTTTACGGCCAGGCCGGAATTTTT. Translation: CASSVYGQAGIF.

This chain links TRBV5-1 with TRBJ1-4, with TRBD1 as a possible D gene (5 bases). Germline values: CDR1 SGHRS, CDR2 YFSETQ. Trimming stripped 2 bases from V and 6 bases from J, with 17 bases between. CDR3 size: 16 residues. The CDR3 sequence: CASSFRSAQVDEKLFF. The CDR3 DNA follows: TGCGCCAGCAGCTTTAGATCAGCACAGGTGGATGAAAAACTGTTTTTT.

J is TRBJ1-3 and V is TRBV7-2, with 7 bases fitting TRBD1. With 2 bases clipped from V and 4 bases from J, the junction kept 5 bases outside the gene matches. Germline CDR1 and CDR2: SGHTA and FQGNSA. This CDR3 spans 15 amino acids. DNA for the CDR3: TGTGCCAGCAGCTTATCAAGGGGGCTGGGAAACACCATATATTTT. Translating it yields CASSLSRGLGNTIYF.

CDR3 DNA: TGCGCCAGCAGCTTTTCTTCTCCGGGCGAGGGACCCCAGCATTTT. Translated, it gives CASSFSSPGEGPQHF. The rearrangement joins TRBV5-1 to TRBJ1-5; D ambiguous. The CDR3 contains 15 residues. Germline CDR1 SGHRS, CDR2 YFSETQ. V shed 2 bases and J shed 10 bases, with 19 bases lying between them.

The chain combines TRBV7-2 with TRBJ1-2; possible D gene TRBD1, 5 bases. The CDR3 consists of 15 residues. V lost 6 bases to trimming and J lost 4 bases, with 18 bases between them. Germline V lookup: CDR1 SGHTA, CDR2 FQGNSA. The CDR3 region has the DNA TGTGCCAGCAGGGGGGGACCCTTCATGGGCTATGGCTACACCTTC. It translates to CASRGGPFMGYGYTF.

The CDR3 DNA reads TGCGCCAGCAGTGGACAGAGAGGAAATACGATGACTGAAGCTTTCTTT. It specifies CASSGQRGNTMTEAFF. This chain connects TRBV10-1 to TRBJ1-1; the D gene is possibly TRBD1 (5 bases). In germline, CDR1 is WNHNN, CDR2 SYGVQD (reference sequence). The CDR3 has 16 residues. V shed 4 bases and J shed 5 bases, with 20 bases lying between them.

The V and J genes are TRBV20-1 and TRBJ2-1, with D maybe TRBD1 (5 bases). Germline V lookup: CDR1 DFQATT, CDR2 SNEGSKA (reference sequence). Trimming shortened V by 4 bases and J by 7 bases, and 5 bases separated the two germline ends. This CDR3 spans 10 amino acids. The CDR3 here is CSAKGNEQFF. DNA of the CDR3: TGCAGTGCTAAGGGGAATGAGCAGTTCTTC.

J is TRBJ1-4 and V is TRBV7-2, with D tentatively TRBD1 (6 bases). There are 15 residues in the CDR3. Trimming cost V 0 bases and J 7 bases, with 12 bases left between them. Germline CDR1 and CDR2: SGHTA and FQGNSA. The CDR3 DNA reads TGTGCCAGCAGCTTAGCCAGGGGATTCGTTGAAAAACTGTTTTTT. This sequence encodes CASSLARGFVEKLFF.

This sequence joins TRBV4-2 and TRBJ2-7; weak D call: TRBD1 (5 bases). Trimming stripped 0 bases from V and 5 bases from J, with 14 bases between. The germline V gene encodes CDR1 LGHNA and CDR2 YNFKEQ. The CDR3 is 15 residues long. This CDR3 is CASSQDEILGDEQYF. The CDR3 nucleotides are TGTGCCAGCAGCCAAGATGAGATTTTAGGGGACGAGCAGTACTTC.

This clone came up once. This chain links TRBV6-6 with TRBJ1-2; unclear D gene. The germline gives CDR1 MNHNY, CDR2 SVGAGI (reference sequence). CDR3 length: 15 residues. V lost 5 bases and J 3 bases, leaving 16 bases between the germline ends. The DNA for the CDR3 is TGTGCCAGCAGTCCAACCAGGCCGGAGGACTATGGCTACACCTTC. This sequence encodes CASSPTRPEDYGYTF.

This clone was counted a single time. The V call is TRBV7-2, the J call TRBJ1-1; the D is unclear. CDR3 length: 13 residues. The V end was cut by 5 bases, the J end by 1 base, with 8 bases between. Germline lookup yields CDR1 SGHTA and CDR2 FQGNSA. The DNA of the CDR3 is TGTGCCAGCAGCCCGACGGGGAACACTGAAGCTTTCTTT. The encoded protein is CASSPTGNTEAFF.

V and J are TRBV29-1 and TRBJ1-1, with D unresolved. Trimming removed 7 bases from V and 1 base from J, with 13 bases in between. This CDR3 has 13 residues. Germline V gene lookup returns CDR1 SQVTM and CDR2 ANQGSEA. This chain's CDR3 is CSALSGQNTEAFF. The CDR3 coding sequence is TGCAGCGCCCTCAGCGGTCAGAACACTGAAGCTTTCTTT. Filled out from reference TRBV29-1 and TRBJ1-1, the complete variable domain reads SAVISQKPSRDICQRGTSLTIQCQVDSQVTMMFWYRQQPGQSLTLIATANQGSEATYESGFVIDKFPISRPNLTFSTLTVSNMSPEDSSIYLCSALSGQNTEAFFGQGTRLTVV.

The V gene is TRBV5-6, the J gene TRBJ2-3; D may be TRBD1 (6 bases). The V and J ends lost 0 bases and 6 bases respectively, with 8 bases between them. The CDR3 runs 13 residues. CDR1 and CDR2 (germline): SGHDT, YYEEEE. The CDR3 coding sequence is TGTGCCAGCAGCTTGGGTCAGGGGGATACGCAGTATTTT. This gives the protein CASSLGQGDTQYF.